This T cell receptor beta chain was sequenced for a study of T-cell reconstitution after alpha-beta-depleted transplantation in children (dated by TCRdb to 2016 to 2017). With respect to the entire study: Using TCR repertoire profiling, the study followed T-cell immune reconstitution in a quantitative way in children after TCRalphabeta/CD19-depleted allogeneic hematopoietic cell transplantation.

According to the study, the label for this sample's treatment or condition signals: allogeneic hematopoietic cell transplantation with graft depleted of TCRalphabeta T cells and CD19 B cells. TCRalphabeta/CD19-depleted allogeneic hematopoietic cell grafts were given to the transplant recipients, all of whom were children. What the research found in general, with its limitations: About two months after transplant, the apparently early recovery of alphabetaT-cell counts reportedly depended on just several hundred clones that had expanded rapidly and came from non-depleted graft cells. The high TCRbeta diversity at day 60 in some patients was ascribed to recipient T cells and intrathymic progenitors that had survived conditioning. Over the following months the frequencies of hyperexpanded clones went down, and after one year T-cell counts and TCRbeta diversity were mostly credited to newly produced T cells.

On this clonotype: The clone's antigen remains unknown. Base quality data are lacking; no much larger clone is found one base away.

The CDR3 starts with the cysteine, ends with the phenylalanine, and has 20 residues. Only the CDR3 DNA is retained, 60 bases long and in frame from the first base. Looking up the germline V gene yields CDR1 SGHAT and CDR2 FQNNGV. V is trimmed back by 0 bases and J by 0 bases, and the junction contains 6 bases that no gene match accounts for. The library was made by PCR. The listed sequencing device is Illumina HiSeq 2500. To normalize quantification of the TCRbeta repertoire, the TCR libraries were built with molecular barcoding that relied on unique molecular identifiers. The public sequencing data were trimmed at Q25 with fastp and processed into clonotypes with MiXCR by TCRdb, which kept only in-frame beta chains. Rows with one shared CDR3 protein collapse into an entry with the most common genes and DNA. Here the sample has roughly 790,000 distinct CDR3 sequences; roughly 15% occur a single time. About 4.6% of the sample is held by the ten biggest clonotypes.

The clonotype originates from a male patient between 10 and 17 years old who had a stem cell transplant for acute lymphoblastic leukemia, so the T cells may come from the graft donor. In this chain, TRBV11-2 is recombined with TRBJ2-2; TRBD2 matches 14 bases in the middle. Material: PBMCs, mostly from graft donor cells, obtained 360 days after TCRalphabeta/CD19-depleted stem cell transplant. CDR3 protein: CASSLEGLAGAASNTGELFF. The DNA sequence is TGTGCCAGCAGCTTAGAGGGACTAGCGGGAGCAGCGTCGAACACCGGGGAGCTGTTTTTT.